This entry concerns a single TCR beta chain. Its matching antigen is unknown. Sequence at one end of the junction differs from germline and may be a read error. Germline lookup yields CDR1 SGHVS and CDR2 FQNEAQ. The CDR3 sequence is 14 residues long. TCRdb re-called the 5' RACE reads through MiXCR, storing one row per CDR3 protein. The repertoire includes roughly 13,000 distinct CDR3 sequences, roughly 38% of them detected once, and around 8.8% sits in the top ten. The data are from a study of T cell repertoires and leukemia-associated antigens. Study details: Samples yielded about 3 to 5.0 million effective reads each, 15 million to 20 million overall.

The chain carries TRBV7-8 and TRBJ2-3; no clear D gene. What was sequenced was CD3+ T cells sorted from blood and cultured. The sequence came from a female donor in good health. Written as DNA, the CDR3 is TGTGCCACCAGCCCCACGGTCTATACGGATACGCAGTATTTT. It encodes CATSPTVYTDTQYF.